These T cell receptor beta chains were read from a single sample in a study of response to subunit inactivated influenza vaccine. TCRdb reprocessed the RT-PCR reads with MiXCR, giving one entry per CDR3 protein. The repertoire consists of about 480,000 distinct CDR3 sequences, with roughly 13% occurring once and the leading ten covering around 14%. The input for sequencing was PBMCs from blood, taken 40 to 50 days after vaccination. These receptors all come from a man in his forties or fifties who received an inactivated influenza vaccine. The CDR3 runs from the conserved cysteine through the conserved F or W. The D gene is left open where the match is weak. Part of the rows lack a size; the others show once, few, many or a class for expanded clones.

J	size	V	D	DNA	CDR3
TRBJ2-5	many	TRBV20-1	NA	TGCAGTGCCAAGCTCAGGGGTGAGACCCAGTACTTC	CSAKLRGETQYF
TRBJ2-1	NA	TRBV19	NA	TGTGCCAGTACCGCCCCTAGCTCCTACAATGAGCAGTTCTTC	CASTAPSSYNEQFF
TRBJ2-1	many	TRBV11-1	TRBD2	TGTGCCAGCAGCTTAGGGGGGGGGACTTCCCGCACCTACAATGAGCAGTTCTTC	CASSLGGGTSRTYNEQFF
TRBJ2-5	NA	TRBV7-9	TRBD1	TGTGCCAGCAGCTTTATCGGAGACAGGGGCCAAGAGACCCAGTACTTC	CASSFIGDRGQETQYF
TRBJ1-1	NA	TRBV5-1	NA	TGCGCCAGCAGCTTGGAGGGGGGGAGTACTGAAGCTTTCTTT	CASSLEGGSTEAFF
TRBJ2-3	NA	TRBV7-6	TRBD2	TGTGCCAGCAGCCTACGGACTAGCCCCAGCACAGATACGCAGTATTTT	CASSLRTSPSTDTQYF
TRBJ2-5	many	TRBV28	NA	TGTGCCAGCAGGTCCTTAGAGACCCAGTACTTC	CASRSLETQYF
TRBJ2-1	NA	TRBV27	NA	TGTGCCAGCAGTACGAGGGGCAATGAGCAGTTCTTC	CASSTRGNEQFF
TRBJ2-1	NA	TRBV20-1	TRBD1	TGCAGTGCTAGAGATCAAGACGGGACAGCCGTTAATGAGCAGTTCTTC	CSARDQDGTAVNEQFF
TRBJ2-2	few	TRBV20-1	NA	TGCAGTGCTAGCAATAGCCCCGGGGAGCTGTTTTTT	CSASNSPGELFF
TRBJ2-6	NA	TRBV7-9	TRBD1	TGTGCCAGCACAGTTGGGACAGCTGGCTCTGGGGCCAACGTCCTGACTTTC	CASTVGTAGSGANVLTF
TRBJ2-1	many	TRBV15	TRBD1	TGTGCCACCAGCAGAACAACACGCCAGGGGGCGAGTGGGAATGAGCAGTTCTTC	CATSRTTRQGASGNEQFF
TRBJ2-1	few	TRBV5-1	NA	TGCGCCAGCATCAGGGTGTCAGGGTCCTACAATGAGCAGTTCTTC	CASIRVSGSYNEQFF
TRBJ2-2	few	TRBV11-2	TRBD2	TGTGCCAGCAGGCCTCCCCCAGCGGGGGGAGCGGACACCGGGGAGCTGTTTTTT	CASRPPPAGGADTGELFF
TRBJ2-3	few	TRBV9	NA	TGTGCCAGCAGCGTAGAGGTGGGGGGCACAGATACGCAGTATTTT	CASSVEVGGTDTQYF
TRBJ2-5	NA	TRBV5-1	NA	TGCGCCAGCAGCTTGGAAGTCACAGAGACCCAGTACTTC	CASSLEVTETQYF
TRBJ1-6	few	TRBV5-1	TRBD1	TGCGCCAGCAGCCAGGACACCGGGACAGCTTATTCACCCCTCCACTTT	CASSQDTGTAYSPLHF
TRBJ2-1	few	TRBV10-3	NA	TGTGCCATCAGAGGGGGTGGCGGGAGCCAATACAATGAGCAGTTCTTC	CAIRGGGGSQYNEQFF
TRBJ2-1	few	TRBV6-5	TRBD2	TGTGCCAGCAGTTACGGACTAGTCGGTGGGAATGAGCAGTTCTTC	CASSYGLVGGNEQFF
TRBJ2-3	NA	TRBV10-2	NA	TGCGCCAGCAGTGAGATGTATCAGGTTGGCACAGATACGCAGTATTTT	CASSEMYQVGTDTQYF
TRBJ2-1	many	TRBV5-1	NA	TGCGCCAGCAGCCCTCAGGAAGGACGGGTAGGAGATTACAATGAGCAGTTCTTC	CASSPQEGRVGDYNEQFF
TRBJ2-1	NA	TRBV6-1	NA	TGTGCCAGCAGTGAAGGGGGAGGAAATGAGCAGTTCTTC	CASSEGGGNEQFF
TRBJ1-1	few	TRBV6-1	NA	TGTGCCAGCAAGCTGACAGACCTGAACACTGAAGCTTTCTTT	CASKLTDLNTEAFF
TRBJ1-1	NA	TRBV27	NA	TGTGCCAGCAGTAACTTAGGGCTGCGGATGAACACTGAAGCTTTCTTT	CASSNLGLRMNTEAFF
TRBJ2-4	few	TRBV29-1	NA	TGCAGCGTTGCCGGGGTTATAACCAAAAACATTCAGTACTTC	CSVAGVITKNIQYF
TRBJ2-1	few	TRBV7-3	NA	TGTGCCAGCAGCTTAGTCCCTAGCGATGAGCAGTTCTTC	CASSLVPSDEQFF
TRBJ2-7	few	TRBV12-3/TRBV12-4	NA	TGTGCCAGCAGTTTAGGAGGGCCCGAGCAGTACTTC	CASSLGGPEQYF
TRBJ1-1	few	TRBV11-3	NA	TGTGCCAGCAGCTTAGAACAGCAAACTGAAGCTTTCTTT	CASSLEQQTEAFF
TRBJ2-7	many	TRBV12-3/TRBV12-4	TRBD2	TGTGCCAGCAGTTCCTCGGAGCGGGGGCCCTACGAGCAGTACTTC	CASSSSERGPYEQYF
TRBJ2-1	NA	TRBV20-1	NA	TGCAGTGCTAGAGGGGAACAGGGTAGGAATGAGCAGTTCTTC	CSARGEQGRNEQFF
TRBJ1-1	few	TRBV12-3/TRBV12-4	NA	TGTGCCAGCAGTTTCAAAGGGGGGGCGTATACTGAAGCTTTCTTT	CASSFKGGAYTEAFF
TRBJ2-7	NA	TRBV7-9	TRBD2	TGTGCCAGCAGCTTAGCCCTAGCGGGGCCCTACGAGCAGTACTTC	CASSLALAGPYEQYF
TRBJ1-4	NA	TRBV20-1	NA	TGCAGTGCTATTTCCCCAGGCCCTCCCGCTGGGGTTTTT	CSAISPGPPAGVF
TRBJ2-5	NA	TRBV12-3/TRBV12-4	NA	TGTGCCAGCAGTTTAGCGCTTGGCGGGACAGAGACCCAGTACTTC	CASSLALGGTETQYF
TRBJ2-1	NA	TRBV3-1	NA	TGTGCCAGCAGCCAAGATCCGGGGGGCGCACAGTTCTTC	CASSQDPGGAQFF
TRBJ1-1	many	TRBV5-1	NA	TGCGCCAGCAGCCCCGAGGGGAACACTGAAGCTTTCTTT	CASSPEGNTEAFF
TRBJ2-2	NA	TRBV5-5	TRBD2	TGTGCCAGCAGCCGACCGGGACTAGACACCGGGGAGCTGTTTTTT	CASSRPGLDTGELFF
TRBJ2-1	NA	TRBV25-1	NA	TGTGCCAGCAGTGCCCATTGGGATGAGCAGTTCTTC	CASSAHWDEQFF
TRBJ1-1	once	TRBV7-3	TRBD1	TGTGCCAGCAGCTTAACGGGACAGGGGCTGAACACTGAAGCTTTCTTT	CASSLTGQGLNTEAFF
TRBJ1-1	few	TRBV9	NA	TGTGCCAGCAGCGTAGAGAGAGCGTCAGGGGAAAGGGGAACTGAAGCTTTCTTT	CASSVERASGERGTEAFF
TRBJ2-7	many	TRBV7-2	TRBD1	TGTGCCAGCAGCGACACGCGGACAGGGGGCGGCTACGAGCAGTACTTC	CASSDTRTGGGYEQYF
TRBJ2-2	NA	TRBV10-3	TRBD2	TGTGCCAGCGGACTAGCGGGAATGGCCGGGGAGCTGTTTTTT	CASGLAGMAGELFF
TRBJ1-2	few	TRBV6-5	NA	TGTGCCAGCAGTTCCGTGGCAGACACATCTTATGGCTACACCTTC	CASSSVADTSYGYTF
TRBJ2-7	NA	TRBV6-6	NA	TGTGCCAGCAGCCCTCCGGGACAAGGCGAGCAGTACTTC	CASSPPGQGEQYF
TRBJ1-1	many	TRBV4-3	TRBD1	TGCGCCAGCAGCCAAGATGTCTGGACAGGGGTGAACACTGAAGCTTTCTTT	CASSQDVWTGVNTEAFF
TRBJ1-1	NA	TRBV5-1	NA	TGCGCCAGCAGCTTGGCCGAGCGGAGGGTTAACATTCGGACCCTGAGCACTGAAGCTTTCTTT	CASSLAERRVNIRTLSTEAFF
TRBJ1-4	NA	TRBV20-1	NA	TGCAGTGCTAGAGATACCCAGGGTAGTTCGAGGGGTGAAAAACTGTTTTTT	CSARDTQGSSRGEKLFF
TRBJ1-2	many	TRBV29-1	TRBD1	TGCAGCGTTGAATTTGGGACAGGGGGCTATGGCTACACCTTC	CSVEFGTGGYGYTF
TRBJ1-1	many	TRBV5-1	TRBD1	TGCGCCAGCACCCAGAGGGACAGGGGAGACACTGAAGCTTTCTTT	CASTQRDRGDTEAFF
TRBJ2-1	few	TRBV6-5	TRBD2	TGTGCCAGCAGTTCGAGGACTAGCAGGTCCTACAATGAGCAGTTCTTC	CASSSRTSRSYNEQFF
TRBJ1-1	few	TRBV3-1	NA	TGTGCCAGCAGCCAAGACCCCCAGGGGCGGGGTGTAGCTTTCTTT	CASSQDPQGRGVAFF
TRBJ2-5	many	TRBV6-1	NA	TGTGCCAGCAGTCGAGGGACTGGGGAGACCCAGTACTTC	CASSRGTGETQYF
TRBJ2-3	many	TRBV6-4	TRBD2	TGTGCCAGCAGTGAACTAGCGGGACTTAGCACAGATACGCAGTATTTT	CASSELAGLSTDTQYF
TRBJ2-3	NA	TRBV20-1	TRBD2	TGCAGTGCTAGAGATTTCGGGGGGGCCACAGATACGCAGTATTTT	CSARDFGGATDTQYF